Below, one T cell receptor (beta chain) is given with its context. The TCR beta repertoire was assessed by survey-level immunoSEQ sequencing. TCRdb's table, derived via immunoSEQ multiplex PCR, lists solely in-frame clones and lacks some. The sample lists 45,000 to 55,000 clones; roughly 93% were seen once. Per germline, CDR1 MNHEY and CDR2 SMNVEV (reference sequence). The CDR3 covers 14 residues. Trimming at V came to 3 bases and at J to 4 bases, leaving 3 bases not matched to a gene. The sample consisted of PBMCs. This chain connects TRBV27 to TRBJ1-2, with TRBD1 matching 9 bases. The origin of this receptor is a man in his forties or fifties with rheumatoid arthritis. For the CDR3, the DNA is TGTGCCAGCAGTTTTCAGGACAGGGGCTATGGCTACACCTTC. Residues: CASSFQDRGYGYTF.